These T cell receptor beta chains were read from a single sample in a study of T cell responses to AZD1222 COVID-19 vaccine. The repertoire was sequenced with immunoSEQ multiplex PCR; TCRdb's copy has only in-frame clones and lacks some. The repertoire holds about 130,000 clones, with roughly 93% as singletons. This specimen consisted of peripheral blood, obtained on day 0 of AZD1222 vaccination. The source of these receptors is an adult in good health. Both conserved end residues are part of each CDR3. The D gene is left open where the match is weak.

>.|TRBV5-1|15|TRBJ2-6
CAGSDQAAGANVLTF
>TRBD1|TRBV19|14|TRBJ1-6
CASTTGQGDSPLHF
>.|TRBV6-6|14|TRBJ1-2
CASSYYSADYGYTF
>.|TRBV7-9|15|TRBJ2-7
CASSLSEMTRNEQYF
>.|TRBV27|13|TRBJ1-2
CASSIRAGYGYTF
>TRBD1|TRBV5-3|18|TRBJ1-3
CARSHRDRLSYSGNTIYF
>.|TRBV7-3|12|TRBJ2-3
CASSLEGDTQYF
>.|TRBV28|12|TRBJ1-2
CASTPGNWGYTF
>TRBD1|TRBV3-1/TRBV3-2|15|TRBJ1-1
CASSLEGAKNTEAFF
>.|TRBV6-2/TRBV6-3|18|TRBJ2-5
CASSSRLGGGMNQETQYF
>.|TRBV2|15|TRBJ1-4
CASSGTGTVNEKLFF
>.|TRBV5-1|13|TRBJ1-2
CASSEGQVEGYTF
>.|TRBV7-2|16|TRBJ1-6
CASSPTGGSYNSPLHF
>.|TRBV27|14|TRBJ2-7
CASSQSSRPYEQYF
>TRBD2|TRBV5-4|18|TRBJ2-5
CASSLAGLAGGLGETQYF
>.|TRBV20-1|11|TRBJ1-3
CSARGGNTIYF
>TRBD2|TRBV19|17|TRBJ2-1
CASSIGRRTSGTNEQFF
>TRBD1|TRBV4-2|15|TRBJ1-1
CASSPRTGGSTEAFF
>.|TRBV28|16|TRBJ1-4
CASSLRPGFGNEKLFF
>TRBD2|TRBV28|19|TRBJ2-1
CASSLLGLAGSVAYNEQFF
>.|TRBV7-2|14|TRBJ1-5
CASSPPPGDQPQHF
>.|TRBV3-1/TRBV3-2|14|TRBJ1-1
CASSQDNKGVKAFF
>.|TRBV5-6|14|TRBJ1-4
CASSSGTSIVSKFF
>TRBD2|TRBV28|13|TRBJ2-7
CASAGAGVYEQYF
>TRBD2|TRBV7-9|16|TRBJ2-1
CASSLGSGTSLREQFF
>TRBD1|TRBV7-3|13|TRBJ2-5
CASSFTGGETQYF
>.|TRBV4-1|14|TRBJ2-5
CASSQVGFSETQYF
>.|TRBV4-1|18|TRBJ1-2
CASSQDRGQRGRGYGYTF
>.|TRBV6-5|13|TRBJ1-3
CASSPGHGNTIYF
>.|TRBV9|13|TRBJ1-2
CASSGGITRGYTF
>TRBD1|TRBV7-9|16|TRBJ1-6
CASSRWDRGRNSPLHF
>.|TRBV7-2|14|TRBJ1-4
CASRSSGGHEKLFF
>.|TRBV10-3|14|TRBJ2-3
CAISESVGPDTQYF
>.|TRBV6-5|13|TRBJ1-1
CASSQPGSTEAFF
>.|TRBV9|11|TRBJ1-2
CASSAHYGYTF
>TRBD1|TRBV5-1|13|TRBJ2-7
CASSGTGIYEQYF
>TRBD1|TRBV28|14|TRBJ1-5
CASSETGGNQPQHF
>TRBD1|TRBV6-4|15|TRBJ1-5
CASSFDGQANQPQHF
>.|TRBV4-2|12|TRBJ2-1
CASSQDGWEQFF
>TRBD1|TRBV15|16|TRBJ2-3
CATSSGTASSTDTQYF
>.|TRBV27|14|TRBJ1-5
CASSLTQGGQPQHF
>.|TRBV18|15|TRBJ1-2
CASSPNPGGEYGYTF
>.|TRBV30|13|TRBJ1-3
CAWSPLWGNTIYF
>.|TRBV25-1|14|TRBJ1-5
CASSADRLDQPQHF
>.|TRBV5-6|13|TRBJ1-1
CASSLADLTEAFF
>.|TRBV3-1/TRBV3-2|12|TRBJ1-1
CASSQVPAEAFF
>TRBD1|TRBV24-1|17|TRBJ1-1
CATSDIPGQGGRTEAFF
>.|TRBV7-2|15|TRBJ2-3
CASSLVSQSTDTQYF
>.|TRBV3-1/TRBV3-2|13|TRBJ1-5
CASSQDLVQPQHF
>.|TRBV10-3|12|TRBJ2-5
CAISERGETQYF
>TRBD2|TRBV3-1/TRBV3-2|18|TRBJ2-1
CASSQDCPAGESYNEQFF
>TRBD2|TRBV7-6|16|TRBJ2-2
CASSLLREVDGGELFF
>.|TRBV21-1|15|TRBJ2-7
CASSTPGGQPYEQYF
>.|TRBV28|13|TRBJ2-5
CASRAGSEFAQYF
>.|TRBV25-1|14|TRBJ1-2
CASSVDGPPYGYTF
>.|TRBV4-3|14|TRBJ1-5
CASSQGFSDQPQHF
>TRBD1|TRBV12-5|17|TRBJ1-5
CASGLDYRGDSNQPQHF
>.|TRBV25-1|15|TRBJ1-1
CASSPTDVLNTEAFF
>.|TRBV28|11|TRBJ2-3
CASSFSYTQYF
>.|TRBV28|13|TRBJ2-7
CASSLGDHYEQYF